This T cell receptor beta chain was found in a study of T cell changes during pregnancy in multiple sclerosis. The CDR3 totals 15 residues. Trimming removed 0 bases from V and 4 bases from J, with 11 bases in between. Looked up from germline, CDR1 is SGHRS and CDR2 is YFSETQ. Clones were sequenced by immunoSEQ multiplex PCR, and TCRdb holds only the in-frame ones, with some missing. The repertoire has 50,000 or so clones, around nine tenths of them found once; the top ten carry 0.27%. This receptor was taken from a female donor with multiple sclerosis, enrolled in a pregnancy study. The chain has TRBV5-1 and TRBJ1-3; D is uncertain. This specimen was CD4+ T cells from peripheral blood mononuclear cells, taken in the second trimester of pregnancy. CDR3 DNA: TGCGCCAGCAGCTTGGAAACAGATAGGGGAAACACCATATATTTT. Its protein is CASSLETDRGNTIYF. Using reference TRBV5-1 and TRBJ1-3 for the parts outside the CDR3, the full variable domain is KAGVTQTPRYLIKTRGQQVTLSCSPISGHRSVSWYQQTPGQGLQFLFEYFSETQRNKGNFPGRFSGRQFSNSRSEMNVSTLELGDSALYLCASSLETDRGNTIYFGEGSWLTVV.